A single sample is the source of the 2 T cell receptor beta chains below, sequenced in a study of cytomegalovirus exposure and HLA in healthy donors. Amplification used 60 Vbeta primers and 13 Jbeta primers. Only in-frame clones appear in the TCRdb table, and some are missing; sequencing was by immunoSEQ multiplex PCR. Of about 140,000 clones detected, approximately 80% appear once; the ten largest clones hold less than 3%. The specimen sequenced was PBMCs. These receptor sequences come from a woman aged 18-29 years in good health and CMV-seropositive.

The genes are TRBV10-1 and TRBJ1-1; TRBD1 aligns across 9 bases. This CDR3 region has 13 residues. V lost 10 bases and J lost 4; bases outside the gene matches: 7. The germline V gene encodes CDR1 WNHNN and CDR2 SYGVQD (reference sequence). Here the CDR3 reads CAIIDRGATEAFF. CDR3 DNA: TGCGCCATTATCGACAGGGGGGCCACTGAAGCTTTCTTT.

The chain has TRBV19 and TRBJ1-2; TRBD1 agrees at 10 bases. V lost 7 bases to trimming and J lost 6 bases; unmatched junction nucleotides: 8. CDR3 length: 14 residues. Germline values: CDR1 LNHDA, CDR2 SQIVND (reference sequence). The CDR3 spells CASKQPGQGDGYTF. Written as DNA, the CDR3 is TGTGCCAGTAAACAACCTGGACAGGGGGATGGCTACACCTTC. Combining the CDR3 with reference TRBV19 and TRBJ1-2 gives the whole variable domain DGGITQSPKYLFRKEGQNVTLSCEQNLNHDAMYWYRQDPGQGLRLIYYSQIVNDFQKGDIAEGYSVSREKKESFPLTVTSAQKNPTAFYLCASKQPGQGDGYTFGSGTRLTVV.